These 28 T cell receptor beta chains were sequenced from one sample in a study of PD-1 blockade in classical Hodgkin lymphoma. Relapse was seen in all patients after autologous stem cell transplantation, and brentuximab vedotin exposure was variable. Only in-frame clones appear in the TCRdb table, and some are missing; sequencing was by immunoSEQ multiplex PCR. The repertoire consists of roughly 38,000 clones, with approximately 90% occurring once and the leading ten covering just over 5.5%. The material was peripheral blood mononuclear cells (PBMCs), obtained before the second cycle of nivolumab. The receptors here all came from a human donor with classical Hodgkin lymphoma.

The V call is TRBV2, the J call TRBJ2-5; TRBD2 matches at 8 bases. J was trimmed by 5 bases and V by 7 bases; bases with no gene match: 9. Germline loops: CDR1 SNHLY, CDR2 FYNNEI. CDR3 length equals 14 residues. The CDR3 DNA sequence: TGTGCCAGCATCCTCGGGGGGGCCGGTGAGACCCAGTACTTC. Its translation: CASILGGAGETQYF. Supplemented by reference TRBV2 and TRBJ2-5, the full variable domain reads EPEVTQTPSHQVTQMGQEVILRCVPISNHLYFYWYRQILGQKVEFLVSFYNNEISEKSEIFDDQFSVERPDGSNFTLKIRSTKLEDSAMYFCASILGGAGETQYFGPGTRLLVL.

This CDR3 is CASGRQSANTGELFF. CDR3 coding DNA: TGTGCCAGCGGTCGACAGTCCGCGAACACCGGGGAGCTGTTTTTT. The V and J genes are TRBV27 and TRBJ2-2; weak D call: TRBD1 (5 bases). There are 15 residues in the CDR3. Between the trimmed V and J ends, which lost 8 bases and 0 bases, there was a span of 13 bases. Germline V gene data show CDR1 as MNHEY and CDR2 as SMNVEV (reference sequence).

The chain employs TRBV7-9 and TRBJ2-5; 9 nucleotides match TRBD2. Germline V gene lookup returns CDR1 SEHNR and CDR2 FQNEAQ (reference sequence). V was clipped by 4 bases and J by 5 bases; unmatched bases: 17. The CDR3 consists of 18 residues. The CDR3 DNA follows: TGTGCCAGCAGCTCCCCGGTCGGGGGACTAGCTGGGGGGGAGACCCAGTACTTC. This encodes CASSSPVGGLAGGETQYF.

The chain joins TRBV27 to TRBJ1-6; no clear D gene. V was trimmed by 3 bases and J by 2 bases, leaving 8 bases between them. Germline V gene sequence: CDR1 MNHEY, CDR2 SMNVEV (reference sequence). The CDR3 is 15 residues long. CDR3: CASSLKVPYNSPLHF. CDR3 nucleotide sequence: TGTGCCAGCAGTTTGAAGGTTCCCTATAATTCACCCCTCCACTTT.

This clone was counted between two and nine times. CDR3 sequence reads: CASSLRDRVGADTQYF. The CDR3 DNA reads TGTGCCAGCAGCTTAAGGGACAGGGTGGGGGCAGATACGCAGTATTTT. The chain carries TRBV7-3 and TRBJ2-3; TRBD1 matches 9 bases. The V gene end was trimmed by 1 base and the J gene end by 4 bases; junction bases not matched to a gene: 6. Germline assignment: CDR1 SGHTA and CDR2 FQGTGA. This CDR3 has 16 residues.

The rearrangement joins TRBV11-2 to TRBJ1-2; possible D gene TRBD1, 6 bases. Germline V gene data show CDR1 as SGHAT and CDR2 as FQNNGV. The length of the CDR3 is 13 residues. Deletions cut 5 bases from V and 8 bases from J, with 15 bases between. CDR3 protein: CASSTYRDGGYTF. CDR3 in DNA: TGTGCCAGCAGCACCTACAGGGACGGGGGCTACACCTTC.

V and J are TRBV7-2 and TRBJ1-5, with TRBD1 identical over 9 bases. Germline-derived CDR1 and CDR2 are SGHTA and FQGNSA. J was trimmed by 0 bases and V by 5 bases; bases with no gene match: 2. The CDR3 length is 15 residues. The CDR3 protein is CASSPTGGSNQPQHF. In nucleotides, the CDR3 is TGTGCCAGCAGCCCGACAGGGGGTAGCAATCAGCCCCAGCATTTT.

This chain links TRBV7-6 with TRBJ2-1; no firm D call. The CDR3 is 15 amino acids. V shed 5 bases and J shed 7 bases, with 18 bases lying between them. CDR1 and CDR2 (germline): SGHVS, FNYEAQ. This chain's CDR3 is CASSARPEMWNEQFF. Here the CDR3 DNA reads TGTGCCAGCAGCGCCCGTCCCGAAATGTGGAATGAGCAGTTCTTC.

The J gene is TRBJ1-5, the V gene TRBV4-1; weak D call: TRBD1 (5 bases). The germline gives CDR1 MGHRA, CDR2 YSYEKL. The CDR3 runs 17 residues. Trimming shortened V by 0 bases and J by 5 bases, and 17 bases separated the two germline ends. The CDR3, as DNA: TGCGCCAGCAGCCAAGATGTTGCCAGGGATACCCATCAGCCCCAGCATTTT. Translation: CASSQDVARDTHQPQHF.

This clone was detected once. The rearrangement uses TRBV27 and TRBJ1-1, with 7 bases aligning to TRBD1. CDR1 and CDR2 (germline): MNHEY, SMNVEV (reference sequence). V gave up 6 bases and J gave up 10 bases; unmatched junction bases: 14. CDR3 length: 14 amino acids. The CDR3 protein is CASRTDTGVGRAFF. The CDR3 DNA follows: TGTGCCAGCAGGACCGATACAGGGGTGGGTAGAGCTTTCTTT.

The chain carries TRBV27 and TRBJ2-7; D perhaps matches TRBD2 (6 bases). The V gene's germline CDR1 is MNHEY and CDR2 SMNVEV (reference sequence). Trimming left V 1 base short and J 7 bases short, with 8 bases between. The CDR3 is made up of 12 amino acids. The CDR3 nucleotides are TGTGCCAGCAGTTTATTGGGGAGGGAGCAGTACTTC. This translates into CASSLLGREQYF.

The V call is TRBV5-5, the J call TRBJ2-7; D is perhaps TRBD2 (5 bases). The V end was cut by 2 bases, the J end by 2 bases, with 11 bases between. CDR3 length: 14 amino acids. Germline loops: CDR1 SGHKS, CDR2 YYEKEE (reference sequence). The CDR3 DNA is TGTGCCAGCAGCTTAAACGGACTTGCCTACGAGCAGTACTTC. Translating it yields CASSLNGLAYEQYF. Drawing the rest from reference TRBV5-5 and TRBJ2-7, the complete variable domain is DAGVTQSPTHLIKTRGQQVTLRCSPISGHKSVSWYQQVLGQGPQFIFQYYEKEERGRGNFPDRFSARQFPNYSSELNVNALLLGDSALYLCASSLNGLAYEQYFGPGTRLTVT.

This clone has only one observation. CDR3 nucleotides: TGTGCCAGTGAGGATGGGTGGGAGCTGTTTTTT. Translation: CASEDGWELFF. The rearrangement uses TRBV6-1 and TRBJ2-2, with D unresolved. CDR1 is MNHNS, CDR2 SASEGT, per germline. V lost 9 bases to trimming and J lost 9 bases, with 11 bases between them. The CDR3 runs to 11 residues.

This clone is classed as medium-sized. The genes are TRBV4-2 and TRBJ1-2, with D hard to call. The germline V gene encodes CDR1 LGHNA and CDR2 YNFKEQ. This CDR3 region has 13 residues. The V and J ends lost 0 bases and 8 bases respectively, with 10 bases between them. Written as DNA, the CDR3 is TGTGCCAGCAGCCAAGAATCGGAGATGGGCTACACCTTC. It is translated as CASSQESEMGYTF.

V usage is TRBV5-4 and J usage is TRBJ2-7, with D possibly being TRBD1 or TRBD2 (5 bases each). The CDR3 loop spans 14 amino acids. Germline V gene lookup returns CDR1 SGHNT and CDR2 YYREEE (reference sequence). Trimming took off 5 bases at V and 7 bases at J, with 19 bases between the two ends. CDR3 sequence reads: CASRPQGELKEQYF. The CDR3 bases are TGTGCCAGCAGACCCCAAGGGGAGTTAAAGGAGCAGTACTTC.

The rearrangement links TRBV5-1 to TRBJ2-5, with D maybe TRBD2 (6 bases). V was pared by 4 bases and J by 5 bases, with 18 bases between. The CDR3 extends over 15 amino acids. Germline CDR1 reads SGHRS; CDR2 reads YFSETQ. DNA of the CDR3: TGCGCCAGCAGCCCTCTCGGGGGAGTGAGGGAGACCCAGTACTTC. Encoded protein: CASSPLGGVRETQYF.

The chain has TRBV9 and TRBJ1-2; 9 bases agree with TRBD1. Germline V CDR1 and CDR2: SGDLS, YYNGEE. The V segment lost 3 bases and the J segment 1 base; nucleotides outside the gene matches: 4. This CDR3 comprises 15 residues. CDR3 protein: CASSGGQGINYGYTF. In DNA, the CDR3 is TGTGCCAGCAGCGGGGGACAGGGAATTAACTATGGCTACACCTTC.

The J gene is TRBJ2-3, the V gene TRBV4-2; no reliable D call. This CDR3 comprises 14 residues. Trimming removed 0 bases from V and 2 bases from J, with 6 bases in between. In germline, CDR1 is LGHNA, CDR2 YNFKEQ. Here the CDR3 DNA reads TGTGCCAGCAGCCAAGAGACCTACACAGATACGCAGTATTTT. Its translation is CASSQETYTDTQYF.

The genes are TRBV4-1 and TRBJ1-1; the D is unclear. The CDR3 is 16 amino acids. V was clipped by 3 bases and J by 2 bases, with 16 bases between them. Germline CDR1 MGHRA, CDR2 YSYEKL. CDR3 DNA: TGCGCCAGCAGCCACCCCCTCGGAGGGATAAACACTGAAGCTTTCTTT. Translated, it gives CASSHPLGGINTEAFF.

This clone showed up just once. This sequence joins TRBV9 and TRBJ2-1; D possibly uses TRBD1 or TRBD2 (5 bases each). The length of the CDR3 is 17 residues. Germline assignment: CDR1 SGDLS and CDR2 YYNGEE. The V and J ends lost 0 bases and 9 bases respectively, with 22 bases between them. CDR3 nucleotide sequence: TGTGCCAGCAGCGTAGGATACCTAGACAGCCTTGGGGGTGAGCAGTTCTTC. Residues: CASSVGYLDSLGGEQFF.

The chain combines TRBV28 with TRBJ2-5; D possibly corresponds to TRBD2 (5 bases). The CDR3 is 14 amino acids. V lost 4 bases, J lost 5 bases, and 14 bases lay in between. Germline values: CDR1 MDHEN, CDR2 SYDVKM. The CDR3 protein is CASSYTFQRETQYF. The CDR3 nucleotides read TGTGCCAGCAGTTATACGTTCCAGCGGGAGACCCAGTACTTC.

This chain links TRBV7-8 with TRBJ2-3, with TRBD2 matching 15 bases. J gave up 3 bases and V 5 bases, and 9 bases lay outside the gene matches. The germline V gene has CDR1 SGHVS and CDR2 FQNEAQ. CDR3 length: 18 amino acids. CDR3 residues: CASSPPGLAGGGTDTQYF. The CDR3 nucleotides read TGTGCCAGCAGCCCACCGGGACTAGCGGGAGGAGGAACAGATACGCAGTATTTT.

Here the CDR3 reads CASSRGTDEKLFF. The CDR3 DNA reads as TGTGCCAGCAGCCGGGGGACGGATGAAAAACTGTTTTTT. The chain employs TRBV7-9 and TRBJ1-4; possible D gene TRBD1, 5 bases. The CDR3 length is 13 residues. The germline V and J ends were trimmed by 5 bases and 6 bases, with 10 bases remaining between them. Germline assignment: CDR1 SEHNR and CDR2 FQNEAQ (reference sequence).

The chain's CDR3 is CASSQQTVRGGEQYF. The CDR3 bases are TGTGCCAGCAGCCAGCAGACAGTAAGGGGGGGCGAGCAGTACTTC. J is TRBJ2-7 and V is TRBV2, with a tentative D call TRBD2 (7 bases). The CDR3 is 15 residues long. V lost 6 bases, J lost 6 bases, and 21 bases lay in between. The germline V gene has CDR1 SNHLY and CDR2 FYNNEI.

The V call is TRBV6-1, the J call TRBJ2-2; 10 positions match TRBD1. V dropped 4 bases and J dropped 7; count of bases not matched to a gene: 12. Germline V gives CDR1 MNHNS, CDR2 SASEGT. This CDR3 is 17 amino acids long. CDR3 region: CASSVQRQGAYIGELFF. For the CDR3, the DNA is TGTGCCAGCAGTGTTCAAAGACAGGGGGCTTATATCGGGGAGCTGTTTTTT.

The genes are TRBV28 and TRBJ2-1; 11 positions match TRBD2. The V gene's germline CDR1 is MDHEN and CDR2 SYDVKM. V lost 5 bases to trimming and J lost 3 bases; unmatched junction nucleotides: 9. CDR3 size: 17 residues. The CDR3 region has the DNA TGTGCCAGCAGTACCCATAGCGGGGGGGCTTACTACAATGAGCAGTTCTTC. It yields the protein CASSTHSGGAYYNEQFF.

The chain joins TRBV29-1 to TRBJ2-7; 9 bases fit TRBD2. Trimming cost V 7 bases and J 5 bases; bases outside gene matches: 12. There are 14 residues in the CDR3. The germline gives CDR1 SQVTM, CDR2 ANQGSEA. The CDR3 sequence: CSAARSGRRDEQYF. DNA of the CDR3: TGCAGCGCTGCTCGGAGCGGGAGGAGAGACGAGCAGTACTTC.

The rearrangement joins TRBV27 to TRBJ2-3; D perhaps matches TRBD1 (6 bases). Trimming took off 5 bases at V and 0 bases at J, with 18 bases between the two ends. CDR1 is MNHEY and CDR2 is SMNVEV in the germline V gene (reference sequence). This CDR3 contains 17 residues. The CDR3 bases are TGTGCCAGCAGTCCCTTAAGGGGGAGTCTAAGCACAGATACGCAGTATTTT. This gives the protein CASSPLRGSLSTDTQYF.